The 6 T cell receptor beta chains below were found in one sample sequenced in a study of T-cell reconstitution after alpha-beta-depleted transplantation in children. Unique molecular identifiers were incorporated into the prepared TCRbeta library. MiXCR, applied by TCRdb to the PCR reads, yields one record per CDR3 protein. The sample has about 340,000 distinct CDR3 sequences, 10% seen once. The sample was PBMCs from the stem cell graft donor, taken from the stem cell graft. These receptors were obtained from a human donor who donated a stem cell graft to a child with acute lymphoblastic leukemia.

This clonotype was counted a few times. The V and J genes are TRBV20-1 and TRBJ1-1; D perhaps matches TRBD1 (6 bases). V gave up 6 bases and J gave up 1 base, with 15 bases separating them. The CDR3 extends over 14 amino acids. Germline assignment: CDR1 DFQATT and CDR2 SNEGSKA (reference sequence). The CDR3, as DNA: TGCAGTGCCCCCGGGGGGGGCCGGAACACTGAAGCTTTCTTT. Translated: CSAPGGGRNTEAFF.

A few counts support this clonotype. The CDR3 spells CASSTALWDRAYEQYF. In DNA, the CDR3 is TGTGCCAGCAGCACCGCACTCTGGGACAGGGCCTACGAGCAGTACTTC. This rearrangement joins TRBV7-9 to TRBJ2-7; TRBD1 aligns across 9 bases. This CDR3 region has 16 residues. Germline V gene sequence: CDR1 SEHNR, CDR2 FQNEAQ (reference sequence). V gave up 5 bases and J gave up 2 bases; unmatched junction bases: 10.

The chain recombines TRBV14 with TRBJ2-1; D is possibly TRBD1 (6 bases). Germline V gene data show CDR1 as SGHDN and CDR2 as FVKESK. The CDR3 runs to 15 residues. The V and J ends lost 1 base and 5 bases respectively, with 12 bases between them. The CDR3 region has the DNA TGTGCCAGCAGCCAAGTCTCTGCAGGGGACAATGAGCAGTTCTTC. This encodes CASSQVSAGDNEQFF.

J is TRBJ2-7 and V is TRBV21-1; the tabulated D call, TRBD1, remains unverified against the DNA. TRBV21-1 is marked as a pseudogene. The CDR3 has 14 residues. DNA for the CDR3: TGTGCCAGCAGCAGACGACAGGTCCCCTCCGAGCAGTACTTC. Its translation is CASSRRQVPSEQYF.

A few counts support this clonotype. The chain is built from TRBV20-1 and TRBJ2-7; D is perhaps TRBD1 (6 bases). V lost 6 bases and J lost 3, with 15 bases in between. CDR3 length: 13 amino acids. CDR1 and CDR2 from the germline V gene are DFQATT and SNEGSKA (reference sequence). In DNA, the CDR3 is TGCAGTGCCTCCTCGACAGGCCTCTACGAGCAGTACTTC. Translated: CSASSTGLYEQYF.

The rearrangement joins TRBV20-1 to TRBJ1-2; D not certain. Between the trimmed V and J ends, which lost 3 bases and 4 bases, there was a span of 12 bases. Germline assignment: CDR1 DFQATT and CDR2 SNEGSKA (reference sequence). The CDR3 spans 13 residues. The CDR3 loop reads CSASYGYGYGYTF. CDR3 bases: TGCAGTGCTAGTTACGGGTATGGCTATGGCTACACCTTC.